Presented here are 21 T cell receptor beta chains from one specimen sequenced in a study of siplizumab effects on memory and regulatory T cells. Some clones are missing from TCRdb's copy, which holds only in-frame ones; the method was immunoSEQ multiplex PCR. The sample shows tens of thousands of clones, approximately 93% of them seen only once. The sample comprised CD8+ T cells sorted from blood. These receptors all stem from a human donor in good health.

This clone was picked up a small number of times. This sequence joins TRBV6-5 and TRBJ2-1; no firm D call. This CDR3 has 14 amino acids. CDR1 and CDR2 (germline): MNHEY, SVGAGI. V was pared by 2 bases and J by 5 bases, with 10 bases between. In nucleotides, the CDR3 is TGTGCCAGCAGTTACGGTGACGTAAACAATGAGCAGTTCTTC. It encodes CASSYGDVNNEQFF.

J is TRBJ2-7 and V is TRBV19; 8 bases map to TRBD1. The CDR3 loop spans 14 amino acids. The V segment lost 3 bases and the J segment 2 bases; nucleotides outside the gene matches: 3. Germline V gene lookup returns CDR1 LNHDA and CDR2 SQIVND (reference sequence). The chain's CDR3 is CASSIQGATYEQYF. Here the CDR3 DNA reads TGTGCCAGTAGTATCCAGGGGGCCACCTACGAGCAGTACTTC.

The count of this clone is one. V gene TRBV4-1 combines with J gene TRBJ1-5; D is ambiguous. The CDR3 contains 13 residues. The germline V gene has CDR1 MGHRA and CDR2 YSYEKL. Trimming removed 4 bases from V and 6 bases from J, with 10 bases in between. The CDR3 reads CASSLAAGQPQHF. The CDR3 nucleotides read TGCGCCAGCAGCCTCGCAGCCGGTCAGCCCCAGCATTTT.

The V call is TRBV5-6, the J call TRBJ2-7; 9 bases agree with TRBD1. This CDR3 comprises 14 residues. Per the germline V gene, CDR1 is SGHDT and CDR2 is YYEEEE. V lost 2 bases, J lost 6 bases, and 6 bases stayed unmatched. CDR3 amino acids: CASSLPGQGGEQYF. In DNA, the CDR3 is TGTGCCAGCAGCTTACCGGGACAGGGCGGCGAGCAGTACTTC. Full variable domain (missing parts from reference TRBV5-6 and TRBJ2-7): DAGVTQSPTHLIKTRGQQVTLRCSPKSGHDTVSWYQQALGQGPQFIFQYYEEEERQRGNFPDRFSGHQFPNYSSELNVNALLLGDSALYLCASSLPGQGGEQYFGPGTRLTVT.

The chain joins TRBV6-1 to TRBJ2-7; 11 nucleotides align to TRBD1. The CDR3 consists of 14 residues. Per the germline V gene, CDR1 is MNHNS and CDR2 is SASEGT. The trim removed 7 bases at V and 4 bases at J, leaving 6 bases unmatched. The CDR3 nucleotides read TGTGCCAGCAAGGGGACAGGGGGGGGATACGAGCAGTACTTC. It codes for CASKGTGGGYEQYF.

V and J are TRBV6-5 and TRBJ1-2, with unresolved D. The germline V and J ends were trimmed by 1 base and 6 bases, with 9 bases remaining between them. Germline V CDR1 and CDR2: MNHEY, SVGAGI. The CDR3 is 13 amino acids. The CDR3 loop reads CASSYLARDGYTF. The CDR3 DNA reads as TGTGCCAGCAGTTACTTGGCCCGAGATGGCTACACCTTC.

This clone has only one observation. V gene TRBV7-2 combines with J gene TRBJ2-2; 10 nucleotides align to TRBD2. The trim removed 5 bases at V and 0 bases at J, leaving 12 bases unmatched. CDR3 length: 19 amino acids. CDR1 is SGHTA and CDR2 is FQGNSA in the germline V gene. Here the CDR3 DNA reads TGTGCCAGCAGCCTCGGGCCGTCGGGACTAGCGCCGAACACCGGGGAGCTGTTTTTT. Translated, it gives CASSLGPSGLAPNTGELFF.

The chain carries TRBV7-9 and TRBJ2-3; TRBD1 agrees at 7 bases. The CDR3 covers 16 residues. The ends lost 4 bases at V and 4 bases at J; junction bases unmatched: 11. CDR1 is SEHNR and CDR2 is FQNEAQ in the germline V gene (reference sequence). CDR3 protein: CASSWGPGQKPDTQYF. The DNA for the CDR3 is TGTGCCAGCAGCTGGGGACCGGGACAGAAGCCAGATACGCAGTATTTT.

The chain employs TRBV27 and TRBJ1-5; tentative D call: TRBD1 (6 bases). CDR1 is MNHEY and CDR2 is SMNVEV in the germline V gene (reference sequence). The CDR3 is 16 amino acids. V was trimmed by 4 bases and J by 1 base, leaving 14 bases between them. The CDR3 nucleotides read TGTGCCAGCAGTTCCGATACCACAGGGAGCAATCAGCCCCAGCATTTT. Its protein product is CASSSDTTGSNQPQHF.

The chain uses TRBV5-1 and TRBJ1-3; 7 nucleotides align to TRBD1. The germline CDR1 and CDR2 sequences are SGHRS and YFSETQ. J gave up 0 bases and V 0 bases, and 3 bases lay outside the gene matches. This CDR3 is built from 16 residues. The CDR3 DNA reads TGCGCCAGCAGCTTGGACAGGGGTTTCTCTGGAAACACCATATATTTT. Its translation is CASSLDRGFSGNTIYF.

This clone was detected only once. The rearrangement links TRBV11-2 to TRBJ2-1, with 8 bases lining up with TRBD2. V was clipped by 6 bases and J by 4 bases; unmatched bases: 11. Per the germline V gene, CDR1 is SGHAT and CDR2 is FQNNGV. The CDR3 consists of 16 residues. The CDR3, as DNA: TGTGCCAGCAGTCCGGTGGTCCGGGGGGGATACAATGAGCAGTTCTTC. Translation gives CASSPVVRGGYNEQFF.

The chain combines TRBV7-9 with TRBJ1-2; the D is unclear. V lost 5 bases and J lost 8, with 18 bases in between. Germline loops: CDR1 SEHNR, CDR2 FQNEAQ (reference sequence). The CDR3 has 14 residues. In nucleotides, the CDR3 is TGTGCCAGCAGCGAAGAAGGGCGCTGGGAAGGCTACACCTTC. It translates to CASSEEGRWEGYTF.

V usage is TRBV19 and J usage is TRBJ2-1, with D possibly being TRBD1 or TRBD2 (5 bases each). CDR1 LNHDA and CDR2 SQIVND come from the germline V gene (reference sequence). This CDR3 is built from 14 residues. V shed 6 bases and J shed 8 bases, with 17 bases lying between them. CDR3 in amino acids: CASSLSGHLDEQFF. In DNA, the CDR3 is TGTGCCAGTAGCCTAAGCGGACATCTCGATGAGCAGTTCTTC.

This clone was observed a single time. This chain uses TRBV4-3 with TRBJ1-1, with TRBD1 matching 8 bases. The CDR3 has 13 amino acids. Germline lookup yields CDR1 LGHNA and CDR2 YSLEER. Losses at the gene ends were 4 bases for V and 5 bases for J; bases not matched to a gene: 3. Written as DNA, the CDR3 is TGCGCCAGCAGCCCACAGGGGGTTACTGAAGCTTTCTTT. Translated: CASSPQGVTEAFF.

DNA of the CDR3: TGTGCCAGTAGTACACCCTTTTCCGGGACAGGGGTTACTGAAGCTTTCTTT. Its protein is CASSTPFSGTGVTEAFF. The gene calls are TRBV19 and TRBJ1-1; 10 bases agree with TRBD1. CDR1 LNHDA and CDR2 SQIVND come from the germline V gene (reference sequence). CDR3 length equals 17 residues. V lost 4 bases and J lost 5; bases outside the gene matches: 13.

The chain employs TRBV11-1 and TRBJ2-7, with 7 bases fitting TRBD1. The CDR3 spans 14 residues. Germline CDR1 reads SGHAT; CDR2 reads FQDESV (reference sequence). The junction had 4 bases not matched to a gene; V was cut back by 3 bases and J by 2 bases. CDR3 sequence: CASSFSGTAYEQYF. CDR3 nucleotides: TGTGCCAGCAGCTTCTCCGGGACAGCCTACGAGCAGTACTTC.

The CDR3 spells CASSGRTGSNYGYTF. The CDR3 DNA reads TGTGCCAGCAGCGGCCGGACAGGTTCTAACTATGGCTACACCTTC. The chain joins TRBV9 to TRBJ1-2; TRBD1 agrees at 7 bases. The CDR3 has 15 residues. Germline lookup yields CDR1 SGDLS and CDR2 YYNGEE. The V and J ends lost 3 bases and 0 bases, in that order; junction bases with no gene match: 5.

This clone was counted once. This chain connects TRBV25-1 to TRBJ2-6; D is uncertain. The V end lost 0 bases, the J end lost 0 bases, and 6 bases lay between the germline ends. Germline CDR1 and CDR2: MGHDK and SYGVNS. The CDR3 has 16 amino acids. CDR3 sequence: CASSEYRTSGANVLTF. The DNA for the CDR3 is TGTGCCAGCAGTGAATATCGCACCTCTGGGGCCAACGTCCTGACTTTC.

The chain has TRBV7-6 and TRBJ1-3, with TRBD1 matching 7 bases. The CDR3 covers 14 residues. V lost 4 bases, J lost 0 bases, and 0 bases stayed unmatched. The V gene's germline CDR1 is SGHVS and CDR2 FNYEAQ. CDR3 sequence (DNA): TGTGCCAGCAGCTGGGACAGCTCTGGAAACACCATATATTTT. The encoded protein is CASSWDSSGNTIYF.

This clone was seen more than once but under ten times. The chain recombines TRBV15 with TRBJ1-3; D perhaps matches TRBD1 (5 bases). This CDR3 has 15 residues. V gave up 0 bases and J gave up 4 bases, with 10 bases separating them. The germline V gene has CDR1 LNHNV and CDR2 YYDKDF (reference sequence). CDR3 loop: CATSRDRDPGNTIYF. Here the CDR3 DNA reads TGTGCCACCAGCAGAGATCGGGACCCAGGAAACACCATATATTTT.

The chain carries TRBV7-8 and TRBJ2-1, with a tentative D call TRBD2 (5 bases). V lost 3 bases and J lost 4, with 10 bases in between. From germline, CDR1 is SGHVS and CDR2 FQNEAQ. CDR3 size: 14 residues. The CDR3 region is CASSLDLAYNEQFF. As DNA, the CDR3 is TGTGCCAGCAGCTTGGATCTAGCTTACAATGAGCAGTTCTTC.